This TCR beta chain is from a study of cytomegalovirus exposure and HLA in healthy donors. Germline loops: CDR1 SGHTA, CDR2 FQGNSA. V lost 4 bases to trimming and J lost 4 bases; unmatched junction nucleotides: 7. The CDR3 runs to 15 residues. The PCR was carried out with 60 Vbeta primers and 13 Jbeta primers. Generated by immunoSEQ multiplex PCR, the TCRdb table keeps only in-frame clones and is missing some. The table includes under 200,000 clones, roughly 78% detected once. This clonotype was obtained from a middle-aged woman in good health and CMV-seronegative. Specimen: PBMCs. The chain joins TRBV7-2 to TRBJ1-5, with 7 bases that match TRBD1. The CDR3 protein is CASSSTGKENQPQHF. DNA for the CDR3: TGTGCCAGCAGCTCGACAGGGAAAGAGAATCAGCCCCAGCATTTT.